The source of this TCR beta chain is a study of cytotoxic CD8 clonotypes in ibrutinib-treated CLL (dated by TCRdb to the early 2020s). In the study overall: The cohort was composed of some ten relapsed/refractory and about 15 treatment-naive patients; IGHV unmutated status was identified in 17 patients. Longitudinal samples were obtainable from about 30% of the roughly 86 participants in the trial. Samples at response were collected after a median of about 12 months of treatment, with a range of about 6 to 36 months. Partial responses were observed in some 24 patients and complete responses in 2; after a median follow-up of 68 months, remission was maintained in about 15 patients and progression was observed in approximately twelve. Cryopreserved peripheral blood mononuclear cells were collected before treatment, at response, and at either disease progression or sustained remission. On average, each sample yielded around 270,000 productive templates and around 98,000 productive rearrangements. All remission and progressive disease samples were collected while patients were still receiving ibrutinib. Results the study describes overall, beyond this receptor: Sustained-remission and progressing patients did not have matched sampling times, and lymph node repertoires were not examined. At baseline, clonality was higher than in age-matched healthy donors and showed a strong correlation with circulating CD8+ T-cell counts. Public clonotypes were rare and either shrank or stayed stable during treatment, and the rise in clonality at ibrutinib response reflected expansion of private clonotypes. An increase in clonality was observed at ibrutinib response, with clonality remaining stable during sustained remission and falling back toward baseline at progression.

As regards this clone: The antigen it binds to is not known. No quality values exist for individual bases; no much larger clone is one base distant.

Reading the label with the study, this specimen's time point is: 12 months on ibrutinib. For TCR beta library preparation, about 2.2 micrograms of genomic DNA were extracted from the cryopreserved PBMCs. Longitudinal blood samples from CLL patients on ibrutinib monotherapy underwent high-throughput TCR beta sequencing. The patients were enrolled in a single-center, open-label phase 2 trial of ibrutinib monotherapy. From its cysteine to its phenylalanine, the CDR3 spans 13 amino acids. Only the CDR3 portion is preserved as DNA: 39 bases, with reading frame beginning at the first base. The germline V gene specifies KGHSH as CDR1 and LQKENI as CDR2. V drops 5 bases and J drops 4 bases, leaving 11 bases in between. Each clonotype received, on average, 10x coverage in deep resolution sequencing performed on a MiSeq, where the target depth lay between 1 in 1 million and 1 in 200,000 T cells. The immunoSEQ hsTCRB Kit was used to generate TCR beta libraries. The original pipeline was this. Data were analyzed with ImmunoSEQ Data Assistant and ImmunoSEQ Analyzer, with V, D and J genes assigned per IMGT definitions. Clonality, which ranges from 0 to 1, was calculated by subtracting the normalized Shannon entropy of productive rearrangement frequencies from one. Public clonotype analysis was restricted to overrepresented clonotypes comprising at least 0.05% of each patient's repertoire. Roughly 12 age-matched healthy donor repertoires from immuneACCESS were used as controls for clonality. TCRdb stores this immuneACCESS table with in-frame sequences only. Part of the clones is absent; in the studies checked, under half of the shortfall reflects unresolved V genes, and no reason is known for the rest. V and J calls and clone size are given by that table; D and trimming were obtained from the DNA. A total of some 200,000 clones appear in this sample, 79% of them only once. Roughly 10% of the sample comes from the top ten.

This sequence was found in a human donor with chronic lymphocytic leukemia. The source material was PBMCs, sampled after 12 months of ibrutinib treatment. Here the chain combines TRBV18 and TRBJ2-5; no confident D gene assignment can be made. The CDR3 region reads CASSRDLGETQYF. The DNA sequence follows: TGTGCCAGCTCAAGGGATCTCGGAGAGACCCAGTACTTC.